This T cell receptor beta chain was captured by sequencing in a study of EBV T-cell therapy then PD-1 blockade in nasopharyngeal carcinoma. J gave up 4 bases and V 4 bases, and 4 bases lay outside the gene matches. Looked up from germline, CDR1 is LGHDT and CDR2 is YNNKEL (reference sequence). The CDR3 runs to 14 residues. Using immunoSEQ multiplex PCR, the repertoire was profiled, and TCRdb retains in-frame clones only, with some absent. The profile shows some 15,000 clones, under 90% of them singletons. Treatment: AdE1-LMPpoly-expanded autologous EBV-specific T-cell therapy followed by anti-PD-1 nivolumab. A few counts support this clone. Its target is unknown.

The origin of this receptor is a man in his forties with nasopharyngeal carcinoma. The sequenced sample was CD8+ T cells from blood, obtained at roughly day 99 from a patient whose treatment included autologous EBV-specific T cells and nivolumab. The J gene is TRBJ2-4, the V gene TRBV3-1 (or the pseudogene TRBV3-2); 7 bases fit TRBD1. This CDR3 is CASSPRTGKNIQYF. The CDR3 DNA reads TGTGCCAGCAGCCCGCGGACAGGTAAAAACATTCAGTACTTC.